This entry features one T cell receptor beta chain sequence. Its antigen is currently not known. Base qualities are not provided; no much larger clone lies one nucleotide away. Whole blood was collected in K2EDTA tubes by collaborating institutions according to the institutions' own protocols. For TCRbeta analysis, collaborator samples were shipped as frozen whole blood, as isolated PBMCs, or as DNA extracted from either sample type. This sample was included in a study of blood T cell repertoires in COVID-19 (TCRdb year 2020). General notes on the study: The collaborator samples originated in the United States, Italy and Spain and spanned the acute and convalescent phases of COVID-19. The material from the prospective study consisted of cDNA or gDNA derived from T cells, B-cell-depleted T cells, or PBMCs. The dataset comprised deeply sampled blood TCRbeta repertoires from subjects exposed to, actively infected with, or recovered from COVID-19. A freely available public database, intended as a resource for researchers studying the immune response to SARS-CoV-2, is where the repertoires were released. The samples were drawn from the first 160 participants of the ongoing ImmuneRACE study and from under 1,500 subjects provided by 6 global collaborators. A de-identified subject ID, COVID-19 status, age in years and sex were almost always included in the sample metadata. Where HLA class I and class II types were available, the types were taken from metadata supplied by the sample provider, not from assay-based typing. What the research found in general, with its limitations: Clinical and demographic metadata were provided uncurated, with the amount varying by source and participant.

The germline V gene yields SGDLS for CDR1 and YYNGEE for CDR2. Spanning cysteine to phenylalanine, the CDR3 consists of 16 amino acids. The DNA shown is the 48-base CDR3, in frame from base 1. V has 1 base trimmed and J has 0 bases trimmed; junction bases matching no gene number 4. TCRbeta CDR3 regions were amplified from genomic DNA using the immunoSEQ Assay, a bias-controlled multiplex PCR. As for the original processing: Nucleated cell counts per sample were estimated from amplification of reference gene primers within the assay. To quantify the absolute abundance of each unique TCRbeta CDR3 rearrangement, sequence reads were collapsed and filtered. Productive Simpson clonality was computed per sample as the square root of Simpson's diversity index over productive rearrangements. TCRdb obtained this table from immuneACCESS and retained in-frame rearrangements with V and J assigned. These tables miss some clones; where compared with another copy, unresolved V genes account for less than half of the shortfall, and the remainder is unexplained. The V and J calls and clone size are taken from that table; D and trimming were inferred from the DNA. The sample records 95,000 to 100,000 clones, 85% of which are singletons. Of the sample, 1.5% to 2% falls within the top ten clones.

Material: peripheral blood. The sequence derives from a woman in her sixties or seventies with active or convalescent COVID-19. The chain is encoded by TRBV9 joined to TRBJ2-1; TRBD2 lines up with 7 middle nucleotides. The bases read TGTGCCAGCAGCGTAACCCGGGGGGACTCCTACAATGAGCAGTTCTTC. Protein translation: CASSVTRGDSYNEQFF.